This entry describes one T cell receptor (beta chain). The target antigen is unknown. The length of the CDR3 is 13 residues. Germline CDR1 SGHNT, CDR2 YYREEE (reference sequence). The V gene lost 1 base and the J gene lost 5 bases, with 9 bases spanning the gap. Once RNA had been extracted, it was reverse transcribed into cDNA to act as the sequencing template. Libraries were prepared by immunoSEQ multiplex PCR; TCRdb keeps only in-frame clonotypes and omits some of them. The table shows 110,000 to 150,000 clones, with about 59% occurring only once. The data originate from a study of CD8+ T cells in alopecia areata. Treatment given: oral pan-JAK inhibitor, 5-10 mg twice daily. Both peripheral blood and punch biopsies of lesional scalp skin were obtained from patients who had alopecia areata. Overall study findings and caveats: During tofacitinib treatment, many expanded lesional clones remained in scalp and blood. Administration of tofacitinib significantly diminished scalp clonality and expanded CD8+ clones within the top 100.

The origin of this receptor is a human donor with alopecia areata. The chain employs TRBV5-4 and TRBJ1-1; D uncertain. This specimen consisted of CD8+ T cells sorted from blood, obtained at week 4, from a patient treated with tofacitinib. The CDR3 nucleotides are TGTGCCAGCAGCTTGTCGGGAGGGACTGAAGCTTTCTTT. This translates into CASSLSGGTEAFF.